This T cell receptor (beta chain) was sequenced during a study of human T cells and chemical hapten exposure. Study-level information: During the roughly 23-week study period, patients had diphenylcyclopropenone applied to the scalp every week. General observations from the study: There were significantly more large CDR3 similarity clusters among expanded TCRs than among controls.

A remark on this clonotype: Its target is not known.

TCRdb reanalysed the RACE reads using MiXCR and keeps one entry per CDR3 protein. The table lists approximately 50,000 distinct CDR3 sequences, 9.5% to 10% of them singletons. Germline CDR1 reads SGHVS; CDR2 reads FNYEAQ. Trimming removed 2 bases from V and 1 base from J, with 12 bases in between. The CDR3 is 16 residues long. Time point described: pre-sensitization, week 0. The treatment was: therapeutic diphenylcyclopropenone sensitization with weekly scalp DPC. Unfractionated whole blood was the source of the extracted total RNA. Blood draws came before every patch-test application. The sequence derives from a woman under 40 with alopecia areata. Some clones in this sample may be carry-over from other donors' samples. The chain links TRBV7-6 to TRBJ1-5; D call uncertain. The sample was whole blood, taken in connection with sensitization to the hapten diphenylcyclopropenone (DPC). CDR3 protein: CASSLLSEGSNQPQHF. The DNA of the CDR3 is TGTGCCAGCAGCTTACTAAGCGAGGGAAGCAATCAGCCCCAGCATTTT.